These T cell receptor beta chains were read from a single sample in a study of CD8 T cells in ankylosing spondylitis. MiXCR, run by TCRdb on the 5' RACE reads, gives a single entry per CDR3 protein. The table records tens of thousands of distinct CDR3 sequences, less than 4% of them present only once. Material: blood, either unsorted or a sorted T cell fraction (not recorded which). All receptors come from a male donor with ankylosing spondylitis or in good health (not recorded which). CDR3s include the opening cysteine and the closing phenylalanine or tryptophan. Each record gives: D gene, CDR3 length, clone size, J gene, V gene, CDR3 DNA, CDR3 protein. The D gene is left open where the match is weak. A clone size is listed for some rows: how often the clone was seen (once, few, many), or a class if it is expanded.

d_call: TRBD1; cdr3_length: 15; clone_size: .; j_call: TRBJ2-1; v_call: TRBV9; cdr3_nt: TGTGCCAGCAGCGTAGACCTGACAGGGAAGGGATCCAAGGTCTTC; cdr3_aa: CASSVDLTGKGSKVF
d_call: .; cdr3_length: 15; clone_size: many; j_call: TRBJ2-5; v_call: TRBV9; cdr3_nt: TGTGCCAGCAGCGTAGCGGCAGGGGAGGGGGAGACCCAGTACTTC; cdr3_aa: CASSVAAGEGETQYF
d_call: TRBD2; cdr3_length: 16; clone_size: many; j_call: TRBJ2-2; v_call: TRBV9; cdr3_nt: TGTGCCAGCACGGGGCCCGGACTAGCGGGAACCGGGGAGCTGTTTTTT; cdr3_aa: CASTGPGLAGTGELFF
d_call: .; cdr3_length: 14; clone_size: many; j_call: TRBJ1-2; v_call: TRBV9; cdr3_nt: TGTGCCAGCAGCGTAAGGGCGGGGCTTGATGGCTACACCTTC; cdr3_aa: CASSVRAGLDGYTF
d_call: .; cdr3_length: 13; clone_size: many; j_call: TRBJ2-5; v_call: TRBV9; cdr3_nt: TGTGCCAGCAGCGCAGACCCCCAAGAGACCCAGTACTTC; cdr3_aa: CASSADPQETQYF
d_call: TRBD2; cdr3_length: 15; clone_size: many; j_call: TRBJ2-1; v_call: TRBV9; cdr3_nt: TGTGCCAGCAGCCCTCGGGAGGGTACATACCATGAGCAGTTCTTC; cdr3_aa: CASSPREGTYHEQFF
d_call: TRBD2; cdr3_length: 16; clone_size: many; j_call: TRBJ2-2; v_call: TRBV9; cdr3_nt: TGTGCCAGCAGCGTATCGGCGGGAGAGGTCACCGGGGAGCTGTTTTTT; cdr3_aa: CASSVSAGEVTGELFF
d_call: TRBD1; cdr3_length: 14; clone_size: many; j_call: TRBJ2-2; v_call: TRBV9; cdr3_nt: TGTGCCAGCAGCCTCCGACAGGGGGCGGAGGAGCTGTTTTTT; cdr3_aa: CASSLRQGAEELFF
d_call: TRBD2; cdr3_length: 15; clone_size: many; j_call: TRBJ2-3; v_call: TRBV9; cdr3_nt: TGTGCCAGCAGTAAAGGACTAGCGGGAGGAGATACGCAGTATTTT; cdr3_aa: CASSKGLAGGDTQYF
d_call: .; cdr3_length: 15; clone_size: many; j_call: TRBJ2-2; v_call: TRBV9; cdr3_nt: TGTGCCAGCAGCGTAGTTTCGGACAACACCGGGGAGCTGTTTTTT; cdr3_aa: CASSVVSDNTGELFF
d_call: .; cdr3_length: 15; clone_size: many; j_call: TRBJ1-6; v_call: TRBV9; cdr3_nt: TGTGCCAGCAGCGTAGAAGGCGCTGGCAATTCACCCCTCCACTTT; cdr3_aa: CASSVEGAGNSPLHF
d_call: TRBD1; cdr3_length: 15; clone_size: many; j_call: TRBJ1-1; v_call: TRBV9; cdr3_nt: TGTGCCAGCAGCGGCCCGAAGCAGGGGGCGGCTGAAGCTTTCTTT; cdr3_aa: CASSGPKQGAAEAFF
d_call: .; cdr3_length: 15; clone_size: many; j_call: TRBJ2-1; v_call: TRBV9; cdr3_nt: TGTGCCAGCAGCGTAGATAGGGGTTTTTGGAATGAGCAGTTCTTC; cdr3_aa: CASSVDRGFWNEQFF
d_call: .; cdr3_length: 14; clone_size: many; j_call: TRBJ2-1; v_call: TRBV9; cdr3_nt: TGTGCCAGCAGCGTAGAGGGGACTTACAATGAGCAGTTCTTC; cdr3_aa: CASSVEGTYNEQFF
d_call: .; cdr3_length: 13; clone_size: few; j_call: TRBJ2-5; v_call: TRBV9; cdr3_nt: TGTGCCAGCAGCGTAGCTATCTGGGAGACCCAGTACTTC; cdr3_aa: CASSVAIWETQYF
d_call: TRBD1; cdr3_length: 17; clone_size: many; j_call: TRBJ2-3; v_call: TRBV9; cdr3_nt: TGTGCCAGCAGCGTCCTCGGGACAGGAGATAGCACAGATACGCAGTATTTT; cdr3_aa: CASSVLGTGDSTDTQYF
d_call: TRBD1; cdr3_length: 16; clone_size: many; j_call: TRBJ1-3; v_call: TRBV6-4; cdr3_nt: TGTGCCAGCAGTGACCACAGGGGGATCTCTGGAAACACCATATATTTT; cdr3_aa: CASSDHRGISGNTIYF
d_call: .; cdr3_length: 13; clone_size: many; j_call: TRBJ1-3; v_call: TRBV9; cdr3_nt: TGTGCCAGCAGCCGCCTTTCCGGAAACACCATATATTTT; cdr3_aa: CASSRLSGNTIYF
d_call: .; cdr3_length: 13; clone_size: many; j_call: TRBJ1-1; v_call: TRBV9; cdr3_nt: TGTGCCAGCAGCGTAGGCGGCCTTACTGAAGCTTTCTTT; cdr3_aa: CASSVGGLTEAFF
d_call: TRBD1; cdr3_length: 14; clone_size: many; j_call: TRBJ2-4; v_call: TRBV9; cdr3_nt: TGTGCCAGCAGCAAGGACAGGGGTAAAAACATTCAGTACTTC; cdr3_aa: CASSKDRGKNIQYF
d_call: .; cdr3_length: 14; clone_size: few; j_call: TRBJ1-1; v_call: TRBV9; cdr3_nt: TGTGCCAGCAGCGTCGGGACATCCAACACTGAAGCTTTCTTT; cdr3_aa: CASSVGTSNTEAFF
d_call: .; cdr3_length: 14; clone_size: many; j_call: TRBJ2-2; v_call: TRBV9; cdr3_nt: TGTGCCAGCAGCCCGGACCTGTTTAGGGGGGAGCTGTTTTTT; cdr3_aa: CASSPDLFRGELFF
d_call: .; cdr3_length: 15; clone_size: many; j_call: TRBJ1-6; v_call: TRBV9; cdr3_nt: TGTGCCAGCAGCGCTGGGGGGGGAGGTAATTCACCCCTCCACTTT; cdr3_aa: CASSAGGGGNSPLHF
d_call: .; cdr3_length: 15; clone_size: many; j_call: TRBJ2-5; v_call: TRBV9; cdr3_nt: TGTGCCAGCAGCGCCCACCCCAGGGGCCAAGAGACCCAGTACTTC; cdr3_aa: CASSAHPRGQETQYF
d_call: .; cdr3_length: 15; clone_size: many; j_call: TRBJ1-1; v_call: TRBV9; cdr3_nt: TGTGCCAGCAGCGTAGATGGAAGAATGAACACTGAAGCTTTCTTT; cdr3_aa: CASSVDGRMNTEAFF
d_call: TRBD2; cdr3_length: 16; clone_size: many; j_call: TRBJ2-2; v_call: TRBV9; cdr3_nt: TGTGCCAGCAGCGTAGATCTAGCGGGACTGGCCGGGGAGCTGTTTTTT; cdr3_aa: CASSVDLAGLAGELFF
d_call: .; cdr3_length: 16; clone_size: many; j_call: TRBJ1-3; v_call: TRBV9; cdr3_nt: TGTGCCAGCAGCGTAGGGAACGCCAACTCTGGAAACACCATATATTTT; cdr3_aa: CASSVGNANSGNTIYF
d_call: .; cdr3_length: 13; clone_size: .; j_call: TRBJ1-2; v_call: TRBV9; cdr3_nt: TGTGCCAGCAGCGCCTCCCGGGGGTATGGCTACACCTTC; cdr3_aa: CASSASRGYGYTF
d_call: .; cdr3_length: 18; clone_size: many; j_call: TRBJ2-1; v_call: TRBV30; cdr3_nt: TGTGCCCGAGAAAACGACAAACCTAGCGAAAGCTCCTACAATGAGCAGTTCTTC; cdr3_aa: CARENDKPSESSYNEQFF
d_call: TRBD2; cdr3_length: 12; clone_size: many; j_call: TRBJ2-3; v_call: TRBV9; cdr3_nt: TGTGCCAGCAGTGTTAGGGAGGGTACGCAGTATTTT; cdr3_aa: CASSVREGTQYF
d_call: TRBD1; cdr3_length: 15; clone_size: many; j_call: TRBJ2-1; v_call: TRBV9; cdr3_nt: TGTGCCAGCAGCGTGGGACAGGGGGCTGTAAATGAGCAGTTCTTC; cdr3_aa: CASSVGQGAVNEQFF
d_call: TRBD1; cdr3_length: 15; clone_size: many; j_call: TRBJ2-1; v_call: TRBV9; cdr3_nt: TGTGCCAGCAGCGTAGAGGGACAGGGAGGCAATGAGCAGTTCTTC; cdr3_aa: CASSVEGQGGNEQFF
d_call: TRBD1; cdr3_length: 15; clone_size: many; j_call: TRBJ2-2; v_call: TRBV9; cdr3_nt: TGTGCCAGCAGCGTGGGACAGCAGAACACCGGGGAGCTGTTTTTT; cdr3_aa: CASSVGQQNTGELFF
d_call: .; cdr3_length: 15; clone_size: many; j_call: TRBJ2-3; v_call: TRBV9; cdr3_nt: TGTGCCAGCAGCGTTATAAGCTCACCTACAGATACGCAGTATTTT; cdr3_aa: CASSVISSPTDTQYF
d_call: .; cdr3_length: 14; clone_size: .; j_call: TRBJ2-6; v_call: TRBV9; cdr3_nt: TGTGCCAGCGGCGATGGCTCTGGGGCCAACGTCCTGACTTTC; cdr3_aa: CASGDGSGANVLTF
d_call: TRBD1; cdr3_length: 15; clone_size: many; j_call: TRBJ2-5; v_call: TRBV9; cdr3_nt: TGTGCCAGCAGCGATTCCGGGACAGGGTTAGAGACCCAGTACTTC; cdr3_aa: CASSDSGTGLETQYF
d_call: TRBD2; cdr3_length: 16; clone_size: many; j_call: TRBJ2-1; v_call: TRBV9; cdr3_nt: TGTGCCAGCAGCGTGAGGAGCGGGAGCTCCTACAATGAGCAGTTCTTC; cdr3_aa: CASSVRSGSSYNEQFF
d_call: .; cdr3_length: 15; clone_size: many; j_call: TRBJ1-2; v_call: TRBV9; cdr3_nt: TGTGCCAGCAGCGTGGACAGCACCGCTAACTATGGCTACACCTTC; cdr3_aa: CASSVDSTANYGYTF
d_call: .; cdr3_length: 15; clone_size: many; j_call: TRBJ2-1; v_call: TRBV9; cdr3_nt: TGTGCCAGCAGGCCAGGGGCTAGCGAGTACAATGAGCAGTTCTTC; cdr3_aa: CASRPGASEYNEQFF
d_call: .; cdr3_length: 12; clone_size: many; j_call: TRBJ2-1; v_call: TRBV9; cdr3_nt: TGTGCCAGCAGCGTAGAAGGGGGTGAGCAGTTCTTC; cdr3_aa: CASSVEGGEQFF
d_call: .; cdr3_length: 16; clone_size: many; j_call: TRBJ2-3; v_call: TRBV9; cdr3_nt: TGTGCCAGCAGCGTAGGTGGGGGCTTGGCGGAGACTACGCAGTATTTT; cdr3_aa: CASSVGGGLAETTQYF
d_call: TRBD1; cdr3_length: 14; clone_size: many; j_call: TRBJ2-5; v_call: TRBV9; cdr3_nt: TGTGCCAGCAGCGTGGACAGGGGGATGGAGACCCAGTACTTC; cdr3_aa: CASSVDRGMETQYF
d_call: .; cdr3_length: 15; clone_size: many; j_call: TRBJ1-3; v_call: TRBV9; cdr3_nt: TGTGCCAGCAGCGTAACTTCGGGTGGGGGGAACACCATATATTTT; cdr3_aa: CASSVTSGGGNTIYF
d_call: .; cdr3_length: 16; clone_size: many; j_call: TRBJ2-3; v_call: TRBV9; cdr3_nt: TGTGCCAGCAGCGTAGGGGCGGAGGGCAGCACAGATACGCAGTATTTT; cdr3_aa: CASSVGAEGSTDTQYF
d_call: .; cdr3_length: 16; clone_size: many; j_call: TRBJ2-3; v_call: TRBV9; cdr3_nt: TGTGCCAGCAGTCTCGCCTTGGGACACGGAGCAGATACGCAGTATTTT; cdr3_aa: CASSLALGHGADTQYF
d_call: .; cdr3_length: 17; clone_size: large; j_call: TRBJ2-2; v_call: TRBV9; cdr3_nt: TGTGCCAGCAGCGTAGCTCCCGGAGCGGTTGACACCGGGGAGCTGTTTTTT; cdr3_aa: CASSVAPGAVDTGELFF
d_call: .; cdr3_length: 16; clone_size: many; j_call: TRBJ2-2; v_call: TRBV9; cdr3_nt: TGTGCCAGCAGCGTAGCATGGGGACAGAACACCGGGGAGCTGTTTTTT; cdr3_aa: CASSVAWGQNTGELFF
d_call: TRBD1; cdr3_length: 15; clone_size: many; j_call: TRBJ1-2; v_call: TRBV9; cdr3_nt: TGTGCCAGCAGCGAGGGAGGGGGCAGGAACTATGGCTACACCTTC; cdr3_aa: CASSEGGGRNYGYTF
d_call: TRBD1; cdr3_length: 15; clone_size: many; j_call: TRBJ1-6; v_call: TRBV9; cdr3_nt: TGTGCCAGCAGCCTGGAGACAGGGTATAATTCACCCCTCCACTTT; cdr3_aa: CASSLETGYNSPLHF
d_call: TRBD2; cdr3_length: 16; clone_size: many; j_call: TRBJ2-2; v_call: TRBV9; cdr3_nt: TGTGCCAGCAGCGTAGGACGGGGGGGCTACGACGGGGAGCTGTTTTTT; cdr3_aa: CASSVGRGGYDGELFF